These T cell receptor beta chains were read from a single sample in a study of blood T cell repertoires in COVID-19. Measured with immunoSEQ multiplex PCR; TCRdb has only the in-frame clones, and not every one. The data contain some 96,000 clones, roughly 87% of them singletons. Sequencing used peripheral blood. The origin of the receptors is a man between 25 and 39 years old in a cohort sampled during active COVID-19. Both conserved end residues are part of each CDR3. A D gene is named only where the DNA matches it firmly. The listing skips clone size in some rows; elsewhere it reads once, few, many or a size class.

>TRBV28|NA|TRBJ1-5|TRBD1
CASVTGGGNQPQHF
TGTGCCAGCGTGACAGGGGGTGGCAATCAGCCCCAGCATTTT
>TRBV29-1|few|TRBJ1-2|NA
CSVGRGVDYGYTF
TGCAGCGTTGGCAGGGGAGTGGACTATGGCTACACCTTC
>TRBV6-5|NA|TRBJ2-3|TRBD2
CASSYSASGGADTQYF
TGTGCCAGCAGTTACTCCGCTAGCGGGGGAGCAGATACGCAGTATTTT
>TRBV30|NA|TRBJ1-5|TRBD1
CAWTPGQGNQPQHF
TGTGCCTGGACACCAGGACAGGGGAATCAGCCCCAGCATTTT
>TRBV11-2|NA|TRBJ2-1|TRBD2
CASSLDSGLASFF
TGTGCCAGCAGCTTAGATAGCGGACTAGCCTCCTTCTTC
>TRBV5-1|NA|TRBJ2-7|TRBD2
CASSGGVSYEQYF
TGCGCCAGCAGCGGGGGGGTTTCCTACGAGCAGTACTTC
>TRBV7-9|NA|TRBJ2-3|NA
CASKRGSTDTQYF
TGTGCCAGTAAACGGGGGAGCACAGATACGCAGTATTTT
>TRBV12-3/TRBV12-4|NA|TRBJ1-4|NA
CASSLSEKLFF
TGTGCCAGCAGTTTGTCAGAAAAACTGTTTTTT
>TRBV30|NA|TRBJ1-6|NA
CAWSPQGRNSPLHF
TGTGCCTGGAGCCCCCAGGGCCGTAATTCACCCCTCCACTTT
>TRBV7-2|once|TRBJ2-2|NA
CASSFHRAGELFF
TGTGCCAGCAGCTTTCACAGGGCCGGGGAGCTGTTTTTT
>TRBV7-2|NA|TRBJ1-6|NA
CASGGVMLGRLLHF
TGTGCCAGCGGCGGCGTGATGCTCGGTCGCCTCCTCCACTTT
>TRBV27|NA|TRBJ1-6|TRBD1
CASSVRTGGYHSPLHF
TGTGCCAGCAGTGTCCGGACAGGGGGCTATCATTCACCCCTCCACTTT
>TRBV6-6|NA|TRBJ2-7|TRBD1
CASTLGTDSYEQYF
TGTGCCAGCACCCTAGGGACAGACTCCTACGAGCAGTACTTC
>TRBV5-5|NA|TRBJ2-7|TRBD2
CASSLGLAESSYEQYF
TGTGCCAGCAGCTTGGGACTAGCGGAAAGCTCCTACGAGCAGTACTTC
>TRBV5-4|NA|TRBJ2-7|NA
CASSLVSAGGAYEQYF
TGTGCCAGCAGCTTGGTTTCGGCAGGAGGGGCCTACGAGCAGTACTTC
>TRBV3-1/TRBV3-2|NA|TRBJ2-1|NA
CASSQASPNEQFF
TGTGCCAGCAGCCAAGCCTCCCCCAATGAGCAGTTCTTC
>TRBV7-2|NA|TRBJ2-7|TRBD1
CASSLYRGQDEQYF
TGTGCCAGCAGCTTATATCGGGGACAGGACGAGCAGTACTTC
>TRBV7-3|NA|TRBJ2-1|NA
CASSLSREEQFF
TGTGCCAGCAGCCTTTCTCGAGAAGAGCAGTTCTTC
>TRBV3-1/TRBV3-2|NA|TRBJ2-3|NA
CASSQGPGAVTDTQYF
TGTGCCAGCAGCCAAGGGCCAGGGGCGGTCACAGATACGCAGTATTTT
>TRBV21-1|NA|TRBJ1-2|NA
CTSSTTSGTGNYGYTF
TGTACCAGCAGCACAACCTCCGGGACAGGGAACTATGGCTACACCTTC
>TRBV7-9|NA|TRBJ1-2|NA
CASSPVPSGGYTF
TGTGCCAGCAGCCCGGTCCCTAGTGGTGGCTACACCTTC
>TRBV6-5|NA|TRBJ2-7|NA
CASSYNEGEVYEQYF
TGTGCCAGCAGTTACAACGAGGGTGAGGTCTACGAGCAGTACTTC
>TRBV5-8|NA|TRBJ2-5|TRBD2
CASSPGGFGGEDQYF
TGTGCCAGCAGCCCGGGGGGGTTTGGAGGGGAAGACCAGTACTTC
>TRBV7-2|NA|TRBJ2-7|TRBD2
CASSPGAGGPYEQYF
TGTGCCAGCAGCCCCGGGGCGGGGGGCCCCTACGAGCAGTACTTC
>TRBV10-3|NA|TRBJ1-1|NA
CASQGISDTEAFF
TGTGCCAGCCAGGGGATTTCGGACACTGAAGCTTTCTTT
>TRBV7-2|few|TRBJ1-6|NA
CASSLDQNSPLHF
TGTGCCAGCAGCTTAGATCAGAATTCACCCCTCCACTTT
>TRBV3-1/TRBV3-2|NA|TRBJ1-5|NA
CASSHAKGVGSTQHF
TGTGCCAGCAGCCATGCAAAGGGAGTGGGATCGACCCAGCATTTT
>TRBV6-6|few|TRBJ1-3|NA
CASSFGTGTSGNTIYF
TGTGCCAGCAGCTTTGGAACAGGTACCTCTGGAAACACCATATATTTT
>TRBV30|NA|TRBJ2-5|NA
CAWRSGSGETQYF
TGTGCCTGGAGATCCGGGAGCGGAGAGACCCAGTACTTC
>TRBV6-2/TRBV6-3|NA|TRBJ2-1|NA
CASSENLSGYNEQFF
TGTGCCAGCAGCGAAAACCTTTCCGGTTACAATGAGCAGTTCTTC
>TRBV4-1|NA|TRBJ2-3|NA
CASSPQSQATDTQYF
TGCGCCAGCAGTCCCCAGAGTCAGGCCACAGATACGCAGTATTTT
>TRBV6-1|NA|TRBJ2-5|TRBD1
CASSELGQGSQEAQYF
TGTGCCAGCAGTGAACTAGGACAGGGGTCTCAAGAGGCCCAGTACTTC
>TRBV19|NA|TRBJ2-5|TRBD1
CASSNGQGAGTGTQYF
TGTGCCAGTAGTAACGGACAGGGGGCGGGTACCGGGACCCAGTACTTC
>TRBV6-2/TRBV6-3|NA|TRBJ1-2|NA
CASSLDRDHGYTF
TGTGCCAGCAGTTTGGACCGGGATCATGGCTACACCTTC
>TRBV7-9|once|TRBJ1-2|TRBD1
CASSNSGTGANYGYTF
TGTGCCAGCAGCAACTCCGGGACAGGGGCTAACTATGGCTACACCTTC
>TRBV24-1|NA|TRBJ2-1|TRBD1
CATSDPGQGTSSEQFF
TGTGCCACCAGTGACCCAGGACAGGGGACGAGCTCTGAGCAGTTCTTC
>TRBV6-6|NA|TRBJ1-5|TRBD1
CASRFDRDQPQHF
TGTGCCAGCAGATTTGACAGGGATCAGCCCCAGCATTTT
>TRBV5-6|NA|TRBJ2-2|NA
CASILAGGNTGELFF
TGTGCCAGCATCTTGGCAGGAGGGAACACCGGGGAGCTGTTTTTT
>TRBV6-5|NA|TRBJ1-5|NA
CASSYSAGADQPQHF
TGTGCCAGCAGTTACTCTGCGGGGGCTGATCAGCCCCAGCATTTT
>TRBV27|once|TRBJ2-2|NA
CASSPIAPGGSTGELFF
TGTGCCAGCAGTCCCATCGCCCCTGGGGGCAGCACCGGGGAGCTGTTTTTT
>TRBV7-2|few|TRBJ2-7|NA
CASSLVGGPSYEQYF
TGTGCCAGCAGCTTAGTCGGGGGACCTTCCTACGAGCAGTACTTC
>TRBV9|NA|TRBJ2-1|NA
CASSVVASPDNEQFF
TGTGCCAGCAGCGTTGTGGCATCCCCCGACAATGAGCAGTTCTTC
>TRBV6-1|NA|TRBJ2-5|TRBD1
CASSGVRTGGGETQYF
TGTGCCAGCAGTGGGGTCCGAACAGGGGGCGGGGAGACCCAGTACTTC
>TRBV7-2|NA|TRBJ2-5|NA
CASSLAGWETQYF
TGTGCCAGCAGCTTAGCCGGGTGGGAGACCCAGTACTTC
>TRBV30|NA|TRBJ1-2|NA
CAWDRFYGYTF
TGTGCCTGGGACAGGTTCTATGGCTACACCTTC
>TRBV6-5|NA|TRBJ2-5|TRBD1
CASSYLHEGAAQYF
TGTGCCAGCAGTTACCTACATGAGGGGGCCGCCCAGTACTTC
>TRBV19|few|TRBJ1-5|NA
CASRTWGVTHQPQHF
TGTGCCAGTAGGACCTGGGGGGTCACCCATCAGCCCCAGCATTTT
>TRBV12-3/TRBV12-4|NA|TRBJ2-7|NA
CASSFGQLEQYF
TGTGCCAGCAGTTTCGGACAGCTCGAGCAGTACTTC
>TRBV5-4|NA|TRBJ2-5|NA
CASSGGTVQETQYF
TGTGCCAGCAGCGGCGGGACGGTCCAAGAGACCCAGTACTTC
>TRBV5-6|NA|TRBJ2-5|TRBD1
CASSFYTGGQETQYF
TGTGCCAGCAGCTTCTATACAGGGGGCCAAGAGACCCAGTACTTC
>TRBV6-5|few|TRBJ2-7|NA
CASSARLEGYEQYF
TGTGCCAGCAGCGCAAGACTAGAAGGCTACGAGCAGTACTTC
>TRBV5-1|NA|TRBJ2-5|TRBD2
CASSLGPAGIQETQYF
TGCGCCAGCAGCTTGGGGCCAGCGGGGATACAAGAGACCCAGTACTTC
>TRBV30|NA|TRBJ2-5|NA
CAWKETRKRTQYF
TGTGCCTGGAAGGAGACCCGAAAGAGAACCCAGTACTTC
>TRBV19|few|TRBJ1-6|TRBD1
CASSIVQGLNSPLHF
TGTGCCAGTAGTATAGTACAGGGGCTGAATTCACCCCTCCACTTT
>TRBV28|NA|TRBJ2-3|TRBD2
CASRLAGSTDTQYF
TGTGCCAGCAGACTAGCGGGGAGCACAGATACGCAGTATTTT